This T cell receptor (beta chain) was documented in a study of shared clonotypes between healthy human individuals. The wider study: Each donor contributed plates that comprised three CD4 naive, three CD4 memory, two CD8 naive and one CD8 memory.

As concerns this clone: The antigen remains undetermined.

CDR1 and CDR2 from the germline V gene are MDHEN and SYDVKM. The CDR3 is 14 amino acids. With V trimmed by 5 bases and J by 2 bases, 4 bases remained unmatched. The study, taken as a whole, reports: A reduction in generation probabilities was seen for non-shared clonotypes relative to those shared by all four donors.

A split of CD4+ cells into CD45RA+ naive and CD45RA-negative memory subsets was performed. Original methodology: ImmunoSEQ output held junction-only sequences without quality scores, so filtering differed. The method was immunoSEQ multiplex PCR; TCRdb's version includes in-frame clones alone and lacks a portion of them. V and J calls plus clone size are reproduced from that table; the DNA served to infer D and trimming. The table includes fewer than 1.8 million clones, approximately 98.5% detected once. The chain employs TRBV28 and TRBJ2-5; 8 bases map to TRBD2. The receptor comes from a man aged 25 to 45 in good health. Sequenced material: naive CD4+ T cells sorted from blood. Subset in this sample: CD45RA+ positively selected. CDR3 protein: CASSTSGPQETQYF. DNA for the CDR3: TGTGCCAGCAGTACTAGCGGTCCACAAGAGACCCAGTACTTC.